One and the same sample provided the 25 T cell receptor beta chains below, sequenced in a study of T-cell reconstitution after alpha-beta-depleted transplantation in children. Using unique molecular identifiers, the investigators prepared the TCRbeta library. Each CDR3 protein gets one entry after TCRdb re-called the PCR reads with MiXCR. The sample lists approximately 150,000 distinct CDR3 sequences, more than 8% seen once, with about a sixth in the top ten. The sample here was PBMCs, mostly from graft donor cells, taken 180 days after TCRalphabeta/CD19-depleted stem cell transplant. The receptors derive from a female patient aged 2-9 years who had a stem cell transplant for congenital amegakaryocytic thrombocytopenia, so the T cells may come from the graft donor.

This clonotype has only a few counts. J is TRBJ1-6 and V is TRBV5-1; D remains unclear. The germline CDR1 and CDR2 sequences are SGHRS and YFSETQ. Trimming took off 2 bases at V and 8 bases at J, with 14 bases between the two ends. This CDR3 spans 15 amino acids. CDR3 residues: CASSFTRPADSPLHF. CDR3 nucleotide sequence: TGCGCCAGCAGCTTCACAAGGCCCGCGGATTCACCCCTCCACTTT.

The chain carries TRBV3-1 and TRBJ2-5, with D unresolved. Germline CDR1 and CDR2: LGHDT and YNNKEL (reference sequence). V lost 2 bases and J 1 base, leaving 11 bases between the germline ends. This CDR3 is built from 15 residues. Written as DNA, the CDR3 is TGTGCCAGCAGCCAAAAGATAGACGTCCAAGAGACCCAGTACTTC. It yields the protein CASSQKIDVQETQYF.

This clonotype was found many times. This rearrangement joins TRBV7-2 to TRBJ2-6; D is unresolved. Germline V lookup: CDR1 SGHTA, CDR2 FQGNSA. Trimming stripped 5 bases from V and 0 bases from J, with 8 bases between. CDR3 length: 15 amino acids. CDR3 protein: CASSLFSSGANVLTF. CDR3 sequence (DNA): TGTGCCAGCAGCCTATTCAGCTCTGGGGCCAACGTCCTGACTTTC. Full variable domain (outside the CDR3, taken from reference TRBV7-2 and TRBJ2-6): GAGVSQSPSNKVTEKGKDVELRCDPISGHTALYWYRQSLGQGLEFLIYFQGNSAPDKSGLPSDRFSAERTGGSVSTLTIQRTQQEDSAVYLCASSLFSSGANVLTFGAGSRLTVL.

In this sample, this clonotype turned up a few times. This rearrangement joins TRBV24-1 to TRBJ2-1; TRBD1 or TRBD2 may be the D gene (5 bases each). V gave up 1 base and J gave up 10 bases, with 10 bases separating them. This CDR3 is built from 13 residues. Per germline, CDR1 KGHDR and CDR2 SFDVKD. CDR3 amino acids: CATSDFRGWEQFF. CDR3 DNA: TGTGCCACCAGTGATTTTCGGGGCTGGGAGCAGTTCTTC.

There are many counts of this clonotype. This chain connects TRBV5-1 to TRBJ2-2, with 11 bases that match TRBD1. J gave up 5 bases and V 7 bases, and 10 bases lay outside the gene matches. Germline V gives CDR1 SGHRS, CDR2 YFSETQ. This CDR3 is 16 amino acids long. CDR3 in amino acids: CASAPRTGGSTGELFF. The DNA of the CDR3 is TGCGCCAGCGCGCCCCGGACAGGGGGCTCTACCGGGGAGCTGTTTTTT.

This clonotype was observed at least ten times. The chain has TRBV20-1 and TRBJ2-7; TRBD1 is a possible D gene (5 bases). The CDR3 contains 14 residues. CDR1 and CDR2 (germline): DFQATT, SNEGSKA (reference sequence). V lost 3 bases, J lost 0 bases, and 12 bases lay in between. CDR3 residues: CSASDRIISYEQYF. The CDR3 nucleotides read TGCAGTGCTAGTGACAGAATTATCTCCTACGAGCAGTACTTC.

Many counts were recorded for this clonotype. The J gene is TRBJ1-6, the V gene TRBV12-3 or TRBV12-4; a weak D match, TRBD1 (6 bases). The CDR3 is 14 residues long. Trimming shortened V by 7 bases and J by 6 bases, and 13 bases separated the two germline ends. CDR3 in amino acids: CASTSDSVNSPLHF. Here the CDR3 DNA reads TGTGCCAGCACCTCGGACAGCGTTAATTCACCCCTCCACTTT.

This clonotype was seen ten or more times. This chain uses TRBV6-1 with TRBJ2-1; possible D gene TRBD2, 6 bases. CDR1 is MNHNS, CDR2 SASEGT, per germline. CDR3 length equals 15 residues. Deletions cut 5 bases from V and 8 bases from J, with 19 bases between. CDR3 bases: TGTGCCAGCAGTAGGGGTCGGACTATAGGCGATGAGCAGTTCTTC. Its protein product is CASSRGRTIGDEQFF.

This clonotype appeared many times. V usage is TRBV20-1 and J usage is TRBJ2-7; D gene ambiguous. The germline gives CDR1 DFQATT, CDR2 SNEGSKA (reference sequence). Trimming took off 0 bases at V and 4 bases at J, with 10 bases between the two ends. CDR3 size: 13 residues. The CDR3 bases are TGCAGTGCTAGAGATGATCGCCGGTACGAGCAGTACTTC. Amino acids: CSARDDRRYEQYF.

The rearrangement joins TRBV6-2 or TRBV6-3 to TRBJ1-1; no clear D gene. CDR3 size: 12 residues. Between the trimmed V and J ends, which lost 2 bases and 7 bases, there was a span of 8 bases. CDR1 and CDR2 from the germline V gene are MNHEY and SVGEGT. In DNA form, the CDR3 reads TGTGCCAGCAGTTACGGGTGGGGTGAAGCTTTCTTT. Residues: CASSYGWGEAFF.

This clonotype appeared many times. This rearrangement joins TRBV7-2 to TRBJ2-5; no firm D call. This CDR3 has 14 amino acids. V dropped 0 bases and J dropped 6 bases, with 11 bases sitting between them. Germline CDR1 SGHTA, CDR2 FQGNSA. The CDR3 DNA follows: TGTGCCAGCAGCTTAGCTATGGCCCCCAAGACCCAGTACTTC. It encodes CASSLAMAPKTQYF.

This clonotype was counted ten times or more. CDR3 sequence (DNA): TGTGCCACCAGTGATCCCCGGGGCCTGAGCTCCTACAATGAGCAGTTCTTC. Translated, it gives CATSDPRGLSSYNEQFF. The chain carries TRBV24-1 and TRBJ2-1; D could derive from TRBD1 or TRBD2 (5 bases each). Looked up from germline, CDR1 is KGHDR and CDR2 is SFDVKD. This CDR3 region has 17 residues. V lost 3 bases to trimming and J lost 0 bases, with 14 bases between them.

This clonotype was seen many times. The chain combines TRBV7-9 with TRBJ2-1, with TRBD2 matching over 7 bases. Germline CDR1 SEHNR, CDR2 FQNEAQ (reference sequence). After removal of 5 bases from V and 2 bases from J, the junction contained 6 bases not matched to a gene. The CDR3 runs to 15 residues. The CDR3: CASSLRLAPYNEQFF. The CDR3 DNA is TGTGCCAGCAGCCTAAGACTAGCCCCCTACAATGAGCAGTTCTTC.

The chain recombines TRBV7-2 with TRBJ2-7, with TRBD2 matching 7 bases. The germline gives CDR1 SGHTA, CDR2 FQGNSA. Losses at the gene ends were 5 bases for V and 9 bases for J; bases not matched to a gene: 13. This CDR3 has 14 amino acids. The DNA for the CDR3 is TGTGCCAGCAGCACCAGTCTAGCGGCTATGCGGCAGTACTTC. This sequence encodes CASSTSLAAMRQYF.

In this sample, this clonotype turned up a few times. V and J are TRBV20-1 and TRBJ1-2, with D possibly being TRBD1 (6 bases). Germline V CDR1 and CDR2: DFQATT, SNEGSKA (reference sequence). V gave up 1 base and J gave up 7 bases, with 13 bases separating them. CDR3 length: 13 amino acids. The CDR3 DNA sequence: TGCAGTGCTAGAGGAATGGGGGCTTTTGGCTACACCTTC. Protein sequence: CSARGMGAFGYTF.

V and J are TRBV27 and TRBJ2-6; a weak D match, TRBD1 (5 bases). The V end lost 3 bases, the J end lost 0 bases, and 15 bases lay between the germline ends. Germline-derived CDR1 and CDR2 are MNHEY and SMNVEV (reference sequence). The CDR3 covers 18 residues. Here the CDR3 DNA reads TGTGCCAGCAGTTTGTTGAGACAGAGACACTCTGGGGCCAACGTCCTGACTTTC. It translates to CASSLLRQRHSGANVLTF.

This clonotype has at least ten counts. This chain joins TRBV28 and TRBJ1-5; D remains ambiguous. With 7 bases removed from V and 7 bases from J, the gap between germline ends came to 11 bases. CDR3 length equals 12 residues. In germline, CDR1 is MDHEN, CDR2 SYDVKM. The CDR3 loop is CASITGGQPQHF. The CDR3 DNA reads TGTGCCAGCATCACCGGAGGACAGCCCCAGCATTTT. The full variable domain, completed using reference TRBV28 and TRBJ1-5, is DVKVTQSSRYLVKRTGEKVFLECVQDMDHENMFWYRQDPGLGLRLIYFSYDVKMKEKGDIPEGYSVSREKKERFSLILESASTNQTSMYLCASITGGQPQHFGDGTRLSIL.

This clonotype was found many times. J is TRBJ2-1 and V is TRBV7-2; 8 positions agree with TRBD2. The CDR3 extends over 14 amino acids. Germline V gene sequence: CDR1 SGHTA, CDR2 FQGNSA. With 4 bases clipped from V and 7 bases from J, the junction kept 6 bases outside the gene matches. CDR3 loop: CASSSFQRENEQFF. For the CDR3, the DNA is TGTGCCAGCAGCTCCTTTCAGCGGGAGAATGAGCAGTTCTTC.

The CDR3 loop reads CASSLLGTSGVGPDTQYF. The CDR3 DNA sequence: TGTGCCAGCAGCTTATTAGGGACTAGCGGGGTGGGACCAGATACGCAGTATTTT. The chain joins TRBV11-2 to TRBJ2-3, with TRBD2 matching 13 bases. The germline V gene encodes CDR1 SGHAT and CDR2 FQNNGV. Trimming at V came to 2 bases and at J to 4 bases, leaving 9 bases not matched to a gene. CDR3 length equals 18 residues.

This clonotype has a count of ten or more. The chain couples TRBV28 to TRBJ1-6; D is uncertain. Germline lookup yields CDR1 MDHEN and CDR2 SYDVKM. Trimming cost V 6 bases and J 10 bases, with 10 bases left between them. There are 12 residues in the CDR3. CDR3 residues: CASSSIGSPLHF. The DNA for the CDR3 is TGTGCCAGCAGCTCTATAGGCTCACCCCTCCACTTT.

This clonotype was recorded at least ten times. V gene TRBV28 combines with J gene TRBJ1-1; no reliable D call. This CDR3 contains 12 residues. Trimming pared 5 bases from V and 2 bases from J, leaving 6 bases between. Germline loops: CDR1 MDHEN, CDR2 SYDVKM. The CDR3 region has the DNA TGTGCCAGCAGTGCCCATAACACTGAAGCTTTCTTT. It encodes CASSAHNTEAFF.

This clonotype was observed at least ten times. This sequence joins TRBV27 and TRBJ2-3; D may be TRBD2 (5 bases). The V end lost 7 bases, the J end lost 2 bases, and 16 bases lay between the germline ends. CDR1 and CDR2 (germline): MNHEY, SMNVEV (reference sequence). CDR3 size: 15 residues. Here the CDR3 reads CASIGREGITDTQYF. CDR3 sequence (DNA): TGTGCCAGCATTGGGAGAGAGGGTATCACAGATACGCAGTATTTT.

By frequency in the sample, this clonotype is medium-sized. This rearrangement joins TRBV12-3 or TRBV12-4 to TRBJ1-1; no clear D. V gave up 3 bases and J gave up 1 base, with 3 bases separating them. CDR3 length equals 12 residues. CDR3 in amino acids: CASSLGNTEAFF. CDR3 in DNA: TGTGCCAGCAGTTTGGGGAACACTGAAGCTTTCTTT.

This clonotype was found many times. The genes are TRBV4-1 and TRBJ2-6; no clear D. The CDR3 totals 17 residues. The germline V and J ends were trimmed by 0 bases and 0 bases, with 9 bases remaining between them. The germline CDR1 and CDR2 sequences are MGHRA and YSYEKL. CDR3 sequence reads: CASSQDTFFSGANVLTF. The CDR3 DNA sequence: TGCGCCAGCAGCCAAGATACTTTTTTCTCTGGGGCCAACGTCCTGACTTTC.

This clonotype was detected many times. The chain employs TRBV12-3 or TRBV12-4 and TRBJ2-5, with 7 bases aligning to TRBD1. The V segment lost 7 bases and the J segment 5 bases; nucleotides outside the gene matches: 7. The CDR3 length is 13 residues. The CDR3 spells CASIGDSRETQYF. CDR3 bases: TGTGCCAGCATCGGGGACAGCCGGGAGACCCAGTACTTC.